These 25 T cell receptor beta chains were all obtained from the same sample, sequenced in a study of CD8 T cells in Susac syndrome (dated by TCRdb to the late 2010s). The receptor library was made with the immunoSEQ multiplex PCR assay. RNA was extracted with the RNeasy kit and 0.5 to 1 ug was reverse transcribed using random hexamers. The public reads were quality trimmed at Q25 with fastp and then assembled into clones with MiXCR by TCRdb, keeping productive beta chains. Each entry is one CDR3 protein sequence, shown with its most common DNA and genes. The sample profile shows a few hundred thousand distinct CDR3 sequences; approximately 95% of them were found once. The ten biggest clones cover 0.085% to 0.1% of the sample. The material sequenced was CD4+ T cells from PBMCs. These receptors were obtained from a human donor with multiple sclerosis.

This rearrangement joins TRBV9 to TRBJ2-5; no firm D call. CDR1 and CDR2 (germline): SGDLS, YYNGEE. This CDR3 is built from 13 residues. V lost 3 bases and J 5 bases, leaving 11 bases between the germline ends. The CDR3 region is CASSAASRETQYF. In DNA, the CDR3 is TGTGCCAGCAGCGCAGCCTCCAGGGAGACCCAGTACTTC.

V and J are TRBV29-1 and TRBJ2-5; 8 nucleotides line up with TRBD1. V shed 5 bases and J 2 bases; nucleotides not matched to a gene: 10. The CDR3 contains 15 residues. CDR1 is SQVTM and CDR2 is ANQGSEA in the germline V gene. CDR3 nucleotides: TGCAGCGTTACCAAGGACAGGGCCCTACAAGAGACCCAGTACTTC. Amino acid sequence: CSVTKDRALQETQYF.

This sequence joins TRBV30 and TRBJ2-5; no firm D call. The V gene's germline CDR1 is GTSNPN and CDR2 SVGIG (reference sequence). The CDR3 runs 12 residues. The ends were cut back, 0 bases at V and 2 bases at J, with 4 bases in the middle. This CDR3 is CAWSVKQETQYF. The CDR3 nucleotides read TGTGCCTGGAGTGTAAAGCAAGAGACCCAGTACTTC.

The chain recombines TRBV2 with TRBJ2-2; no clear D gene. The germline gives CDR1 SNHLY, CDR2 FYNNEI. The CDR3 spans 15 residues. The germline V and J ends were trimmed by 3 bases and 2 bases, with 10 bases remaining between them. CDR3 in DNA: TGTGCCAGCAGTGATTTGTTAGAAAACACCGGGGAGCTGTTTTTT. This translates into CASSDLLENTGELFF.

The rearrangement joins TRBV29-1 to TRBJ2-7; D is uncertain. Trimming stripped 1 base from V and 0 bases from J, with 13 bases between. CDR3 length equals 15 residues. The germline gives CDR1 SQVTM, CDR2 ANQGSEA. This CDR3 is CSVEGNSFTSYEQYF. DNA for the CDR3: TGCAGCGTTGAAGGTAACAGCTTCACCTCCTACGAGCAGTACTTC.

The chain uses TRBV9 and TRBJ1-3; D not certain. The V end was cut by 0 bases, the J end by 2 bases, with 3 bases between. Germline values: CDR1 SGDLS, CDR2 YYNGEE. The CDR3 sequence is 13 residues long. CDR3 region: CASSVVAGNTIYF. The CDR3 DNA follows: TGTGCCAGCAGCGTAGTGGCTGGAAACACCATATATTTT.

Here the CDR3 reads CAWSPGQYSNQPQHF. The CDR3 nucleotides read TGTGCCTGGAGTCCCGGACAGTATAGCAATCAGCCCCAGCATTTT. The chain carries TRBV30 and TRBJ1-5; weak D call: TRBD1 (6 bases). Germline lookup yields CDR1 GTSNPN and CDR2 SVGIG (reference sequence). The CDR3 consists of 15 residues. Trimming pared 2 bases from V and 0 bases from J, leaving 11 bases between. The entire variable domain, with the rest obtained from reference TRBV30 and TRBJ1-5, is as follows: SQTIHQWPATLVQPVGSPLSLECTVEGTSNPNLYWYRQAAGRGLQLLFYSVGIGQISSEVPQNLSASRPQDRQFILSSKKLLLSDSGFYLCAWSPGQYSNQPQHFGDGTRLSIL.

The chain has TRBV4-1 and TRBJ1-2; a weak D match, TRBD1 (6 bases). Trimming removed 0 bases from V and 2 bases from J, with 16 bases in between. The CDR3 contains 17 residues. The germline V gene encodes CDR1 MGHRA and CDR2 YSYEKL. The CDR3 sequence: CASSQDPPQGGNYGYTF. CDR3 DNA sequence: TGCGCCAGCAGCCAAGACCCCCCACAGGGTGGGAACTATGGCTACACCTTC.

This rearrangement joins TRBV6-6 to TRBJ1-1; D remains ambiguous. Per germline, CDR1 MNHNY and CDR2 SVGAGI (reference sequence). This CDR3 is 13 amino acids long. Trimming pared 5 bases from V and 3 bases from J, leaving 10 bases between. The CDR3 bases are TGTGCCAGCAGTAACTATCAGGACACTGAAGCTTTCTTT. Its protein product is CASSNYQDTEAFF.

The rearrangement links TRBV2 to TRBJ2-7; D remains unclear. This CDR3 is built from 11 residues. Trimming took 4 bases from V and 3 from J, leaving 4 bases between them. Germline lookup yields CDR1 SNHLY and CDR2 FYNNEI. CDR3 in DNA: TGTGCCAGCAGTGGCAGCTACGAGCAGTACTTC. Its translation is CASSGSYEQYF.

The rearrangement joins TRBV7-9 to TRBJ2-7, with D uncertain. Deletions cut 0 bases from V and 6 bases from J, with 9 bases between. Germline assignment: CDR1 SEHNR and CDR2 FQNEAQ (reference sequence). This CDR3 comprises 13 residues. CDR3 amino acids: CASSLASGGEQYF. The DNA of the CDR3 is TGTGCCAGCAGCTTAGCGTCGGGTGGCGAGCAGTACTTC.

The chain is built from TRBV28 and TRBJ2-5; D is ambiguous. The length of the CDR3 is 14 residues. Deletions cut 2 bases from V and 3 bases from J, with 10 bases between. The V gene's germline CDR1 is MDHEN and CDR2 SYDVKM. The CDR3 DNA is TGTGCCAGCAGTTTAAGGCCCAGCAAAGAGACCCAGTACTTC. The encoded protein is CASSLRPSKETQYF.

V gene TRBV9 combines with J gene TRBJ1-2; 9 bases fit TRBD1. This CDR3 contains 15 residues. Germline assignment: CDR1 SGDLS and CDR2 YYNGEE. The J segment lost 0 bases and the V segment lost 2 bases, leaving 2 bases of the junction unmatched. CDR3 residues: CASSVGTGPNYGYTF. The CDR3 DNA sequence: TGTGCCAGCAGCGTTGGGACAGGGCCTAACTATGGCTACACCTTC.

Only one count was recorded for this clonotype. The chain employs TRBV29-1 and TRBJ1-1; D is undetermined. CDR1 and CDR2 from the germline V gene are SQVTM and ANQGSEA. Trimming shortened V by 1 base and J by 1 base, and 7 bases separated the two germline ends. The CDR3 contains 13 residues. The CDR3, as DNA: TGCAGCGTTGAAGTAGGGTCGAACACTGAAGCTTTCTTT. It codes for CSVEVGSNTEAFF.

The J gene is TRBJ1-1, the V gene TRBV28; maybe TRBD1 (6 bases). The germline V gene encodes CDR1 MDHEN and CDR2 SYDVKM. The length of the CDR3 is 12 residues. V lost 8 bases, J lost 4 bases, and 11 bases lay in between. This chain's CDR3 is CASRTAGTEAFF. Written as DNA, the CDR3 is TGTGCCAGCCGGACAGCTGGCACTGAAGCTTTCTTT.

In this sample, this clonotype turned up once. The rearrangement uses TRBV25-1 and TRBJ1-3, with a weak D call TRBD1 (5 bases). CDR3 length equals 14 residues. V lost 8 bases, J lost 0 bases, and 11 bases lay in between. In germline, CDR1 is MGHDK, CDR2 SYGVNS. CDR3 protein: CASHGTASGNTIYF. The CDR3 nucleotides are TGTGCCAGCCACGGGACTGCCTCTGGAAACACCATATATTTT.

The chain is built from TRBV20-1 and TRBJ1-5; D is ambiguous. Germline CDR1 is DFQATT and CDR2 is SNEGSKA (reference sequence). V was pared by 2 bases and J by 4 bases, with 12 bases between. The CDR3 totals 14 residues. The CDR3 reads CSARMRALNQPQHF. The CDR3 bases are TGCAGTGCTAGAATGAGGGCCTTAAATCAGCCCCAGCATTTT.

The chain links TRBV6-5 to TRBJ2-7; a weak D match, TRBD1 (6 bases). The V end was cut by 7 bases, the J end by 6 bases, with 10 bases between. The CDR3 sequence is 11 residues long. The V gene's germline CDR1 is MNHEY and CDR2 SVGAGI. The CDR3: CASTQGLEQYF. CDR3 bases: TGTGCCAGCACCCAGGGGCTCGAGCAGTACTTC.

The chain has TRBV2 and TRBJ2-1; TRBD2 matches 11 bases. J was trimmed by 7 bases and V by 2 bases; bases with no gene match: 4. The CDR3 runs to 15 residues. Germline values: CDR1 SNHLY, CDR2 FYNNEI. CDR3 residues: CASSERLAGGNEQFF. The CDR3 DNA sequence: TGTGCCAGCAGTGAACGGCTAGCGGGAGGTAATGAGCAGTTCTTC.

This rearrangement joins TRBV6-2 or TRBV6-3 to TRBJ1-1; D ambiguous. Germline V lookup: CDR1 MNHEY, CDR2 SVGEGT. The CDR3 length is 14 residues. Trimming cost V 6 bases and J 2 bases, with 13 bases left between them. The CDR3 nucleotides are TGTGCCAGCAGCTTGAGTTACGGAAACACTGAAGCTTTCTTT. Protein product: CASSLSYGNTEAFF.

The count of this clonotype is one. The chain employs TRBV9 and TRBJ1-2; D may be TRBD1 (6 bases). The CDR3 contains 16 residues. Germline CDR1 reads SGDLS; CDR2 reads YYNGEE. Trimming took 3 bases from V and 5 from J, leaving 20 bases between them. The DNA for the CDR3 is TGTGCCAGCAGCGCGAGAACGGACAGTTACCTGTATGGCTACACCTTC. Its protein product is CASSARTDSYLYGYTF.

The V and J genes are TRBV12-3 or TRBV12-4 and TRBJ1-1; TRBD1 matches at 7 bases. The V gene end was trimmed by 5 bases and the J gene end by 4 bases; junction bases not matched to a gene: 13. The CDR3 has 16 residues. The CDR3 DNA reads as TGTGCCAGCAGTCCCAGACAGGGAGGAAGTCGCACTGAAGCTTTCTTT. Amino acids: CASSPRQGGSRTEAFF.

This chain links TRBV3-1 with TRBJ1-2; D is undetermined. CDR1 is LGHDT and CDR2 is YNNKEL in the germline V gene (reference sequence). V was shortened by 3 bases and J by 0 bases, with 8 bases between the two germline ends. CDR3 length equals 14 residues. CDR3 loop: CASSQGNSNYGYTF. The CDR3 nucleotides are TGTGCCAGCAGCCAGGGCAACTCTAACTATGGCTACACCTTC.

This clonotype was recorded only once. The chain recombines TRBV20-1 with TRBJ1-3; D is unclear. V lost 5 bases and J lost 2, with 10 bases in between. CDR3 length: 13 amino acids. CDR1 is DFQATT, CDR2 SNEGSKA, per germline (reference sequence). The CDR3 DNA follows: TGCAGTGCTCCGGGAGAAACTGGAAACACCATATATTTT. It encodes CSAPGETGNTIYF.

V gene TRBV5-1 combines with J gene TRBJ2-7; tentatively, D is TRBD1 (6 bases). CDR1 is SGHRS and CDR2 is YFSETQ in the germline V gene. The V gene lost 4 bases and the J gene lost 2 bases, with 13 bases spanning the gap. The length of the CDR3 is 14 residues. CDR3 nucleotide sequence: TGCGCCAGCAGCCCACAGGGTCCCCCCTACGAGCAGTACTTC. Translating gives CASSPQGPPYEQYF.